The 16 T cell receptor beta chains below were found in one sample sequenced in a study of cytomegalovirus exposure and HLA in healthy donors. PCR involved 60 Vbeta and 13 Jbeta primers. Profiling relied on immunoSEQ multiplex PCR, and the TCRdb table lists in-frame clones only, not all of them. The listing records tens of thousands of clones. Sequencing was performed on PBMCs. The receptors shown here come from a woman in her twenties or thirties in good health and CMV-seronegative.

The chain uses TRBV11-2 and TRBJ2-5; D is uncertain. Looked up from germline, CDR1 is SGHAT and CDR2 is FQNNGV. There are 13 residues in the CDR3. Trimming left V 4 bases short and J 5 bases short, with 11 bases between. The CDR3: CASSSRSVETQYF. Written as DNA, the CDR3 is TGTGCCAGCAGCTCCAGGTCTGTGGAGACCCAGTACTTC.

The rearrangement joins TRBV5-1 to TRBJ1-1; 10 bases are shared with TRBD1. Germline V gives CDR1 SGHRS, CDR2 YFSETQ. J was trimmed by 7 bases and V by 5 bases; bases with no gene match: 8. This CDR3 spans 14 amino acids. The CDR3, as DNA: TGCGCCAGCAGTTCCGGACAGGGGGTAGGTGAAGCTTTCTTT. The encoded protein is CASSSGQGVGEAFF.

The chain has TRBV7-9 and TRBJ2-1; TRBD2 matches 8 bases. This CDR3 has 15 residues. V shed 5 bases, J shed 8 bases, and the junction held 11 bases outside the gene matches. Germline loops: CDR1 SEHNR, CDR2 FQNEAQ (reference sequence). The CDR3 spells CASSPGGSGRDEQFF. The CDR3 coding sequence is TGTGCCAGCAGCCCCGGGGGCAGCGGGAGAGATGAGCAGTTCTTC.

This rearrangement joins TRBV9 to TRBJ1-2, with TRBD1 identical over 7 bases. J lost 1 base, V lost 3 bases, and 3 bases had no gene match. This CDR3 has 14 residues. In germline, CDR1 is SGDLS, CDR2 YYNGEE. The CDR3 sequence is CASSAWDSNYGYTF. The CDR3 DNA is TGTGCCAGCAGCGCGTGGGACAGTAACTATGGCTACACCTTC. Looking up the rest from reference TRBV9 and TRBJ1-2 gives the full variable domain: DSGVTQTPKHLITATGQRVTLRCSPRSGDLSVYWYQQSLDQGLQFLIQYYNGEERAKGNILERFSAQQFPDLHSELNLSSLELGDSALYFCASSAWDSNYGYTFGSGTRLTVV.

The chain couples TRBV5-1 to TRBJ2-2; 14 bases are a match to TRBD2. Germline assignment: CDR1 SGHRS and CDR2 YFSETQ. Trimming at V came to 4 bases and at J to 4 bases, leaving 3 bases not matched to a gene. This CDR3 region has 16 residues. CDR3 loop: CASSAGLAGATGELFF. CDR3 in DNA: TGCGCCAGCAGCGCGGGACTAGCGGGAGCCACCGGGGAGCTGTTTTTT. Based on the CDR3 plus reference TRBV5-1 and TRBJ2-2, the full variable domain is KAGVTQTPRYLIKTRGQQVTLSCSPISGHRSVSWYQQTPGQGLQFLFEYFSETQRNKGNFPGRFSGRQFSNSRSEMNVSTLELGDSALYLCASSAGLAGATGELFFGEGSRLTVL.

The V call is TRBV9, the J call TRBJ2-1, with a possible D match to TRBD1 (6 bases). The CDR3 extends over 12 amino acids. V lost 3 bases and J lost 8, with 9 bases in between. Per germline, CDR1 SGDLS and CDR2 YYNGEE. CDR3 residues: CASSATGHEQFF. CDR3 in DNA: TGTGCCAGCAGCGCCACAGGGCATGAGCAGTTCTTC.

The rearrangement uses TRBV7-2 and TRBJ2-2; no reliable D call. V was shortened by 2 bases and J by 2 bases, with 6 bases between the two germline ends. Germline V gene data show CDR1 as SGHTA and CDR2 as FQGNSA. This CDR3 spans 14 amino acids. CDR3 residues: CASSLHTNTGELFF. As DNA, the CDR3 is TGTGCCAGCAGCTTACATACAAACACCGGGGAGCTGTTTTTT.

This chain connects TRBV6-1 to TRBJ1-1; tentatively, D is TRBD1 (5 bases). The CDR3 length is 10 residues. The V gene lost 3 bases and the J gene lost 13 bases, with 9 bases spanning the gap. The germline CDR1 and CDR2 sequences are MNHNS and SASEGT. The CDR3 bases are TGTGCCAGCAGTGAGGAGCAGGGTTTCTTT. It yields the protein CASSEEQGFF.

This chain links TRBV9 with TRBJ2-3, with 8 bases that match TRBD1. The CDR3 runs 13 residues. Germline V gene data show CDR1 as SGDLS and CDR2 as YYNGEE. The V gene end was trimmed by 2 bases and the J gene end by 7 bases; junction bases not matched to a gene: 3. The chain's CDR3 is CASSVDRAHTQYF. The CDR3 region has the DNA TGTGCCAGCAGCGTGGACAGGGCGCATACGCAGTATTTT.

The chain employs TRBV7-9 and TRBJ2-5; 10 bases are shared with TRBD1. The germline V gene encodes CDR1 SEHNR and CDR2 FQNEAQ (reference sequence). The CDR3 loop spans 16 amino acids. V was clipped by 3 bases and J by 1 base; unmatched bases: 5. CDR3 protein: CASSFGTGAIQETQYF. The CDR3 nucleotides are TGTGCCAGCAGCTTCGGGACAGGGGCTATCCAAGAGACCCAGTACTTC.

The chain is built from TRBV6-1 and TRBJ2-5; 13 bases align to TRBD2. V gave up 1 base and J gave up 5 bases; unmatched junction bases: 7. Germline CDR1 MNHNS, CDR2 SASEGT. The CDR3 length is 17 residues. The DNA for the CDR3 is TGTGCCAGCAGTGAAGAAACCGGACTAGCGGGGGCGGAGACCCAGTACTTC. Protein sequence: CASSEETGLAGAETQYF.

V and J are TRBV2 and TRBJ1-4; D is unclear. This CDR3 is built from 16 residues. CDR1 and CDR2 (germline): SNHLY, FYNNEI. The V end lost 1 base, the J end lost 1 base, and 10 bases lay between the germline ends. CDR3 loop: CASSEGLTRTNEKLFF. In DNA, the CDR3 is TGTGCCAGCAGTGAAGGGCTGACAAGAACTAATGAAAAACTGTTTTTT.

This chain connects TRBV7-8 to TRBJ1-2, with 9 bases fitting TRBD1. J was trimmed by 2 bases and V by 5 bases; bases with no gene match: 6. Germline V CDR1 and CDR2: SGHVS, FQNEAQ. This CDR3 contains 15 residues. The chain's CDR3 is CASSLEQGANYGYTF. Here the CDR3 DNA reads TGTGCCAGCAGCCTGGAACAGGGGGCGAACTATGGCTACACCTTC.

The chain combines TRBV11-3 with TRBJ2-1; the match to TRBD1 covers 7 bases. The germline V gene encodes CDR1 SGHNT and CDR2 YENEEA. This CDR3 spans 13 amino acids. J was trimmed by 6 bases and V by 5 bases; bases with no gene match: 4. CDR3 in amino acids: CASSRQGFNEQFF. CDR3 sequence (DNA): TGTGCCAGCAGCCGACAGGGATTCAATGAGCAGTTCTTC.

The chain couples TRBV13 to TRBJ2-7; possibly TRBD2 for D (8 bases). Trimming stripped 5 bases from V and 6 bases from J, with 35 bases between. Germline CDR1 PRHDT, CDR2 FYEKMQ (reference sequence). The CDR3 spans 20 residues. CDR3 residues: CASSQQDRNSPGLEGSEQYF. In DNA form, the CDR3 reads TGTGCCAGCAGCCAACAGGACAGGAATTCTCCGGGACTAGAAGGATCCGAGCAGTACTTC.

The chain couples TRBV5-1 to TRBJ2-1; 12 bases agree with TRBD2. The junction had 7 bases not matched to a gene; V was cut back by 0 bases and J by 9 bases. The V gene's germline CDR1 is SGHRS and CDR2 YFSETQ. There are 16 residues in the CDR3. DNA of the CDR3: TGCGCCAGCAGCTTGGGACTAGCGGGAGTAGCTGGTGAGCAGTTCTTC. It is translated as CASSLGLAGVAGEQFF.